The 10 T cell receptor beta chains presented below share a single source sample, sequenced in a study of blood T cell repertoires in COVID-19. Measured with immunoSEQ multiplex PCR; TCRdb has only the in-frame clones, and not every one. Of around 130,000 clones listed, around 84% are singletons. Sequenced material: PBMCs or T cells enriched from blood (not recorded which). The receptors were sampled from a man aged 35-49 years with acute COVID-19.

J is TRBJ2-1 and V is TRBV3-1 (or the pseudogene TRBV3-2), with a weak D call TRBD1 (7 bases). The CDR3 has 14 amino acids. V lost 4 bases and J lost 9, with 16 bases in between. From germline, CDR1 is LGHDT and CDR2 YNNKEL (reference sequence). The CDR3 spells CASSLAGGSIEQFF. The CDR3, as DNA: TGTGCCAGCAGCCTTGCAGGGGGGAGTATTGAGCAGTTCTTC.

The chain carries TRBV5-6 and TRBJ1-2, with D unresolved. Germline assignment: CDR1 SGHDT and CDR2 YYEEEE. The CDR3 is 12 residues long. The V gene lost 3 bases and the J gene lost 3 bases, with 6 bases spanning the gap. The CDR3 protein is CASSSADYGYTF. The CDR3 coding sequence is TGTGCCAGCAGCTCTGCAGACTATGGCTACACCTTC.

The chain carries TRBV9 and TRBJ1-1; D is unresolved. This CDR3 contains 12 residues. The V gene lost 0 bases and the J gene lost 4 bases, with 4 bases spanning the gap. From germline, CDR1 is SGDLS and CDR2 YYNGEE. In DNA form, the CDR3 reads TGTGCCAGCAGCGTAGGAGCCACTGAAGCTTTCTTT. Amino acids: CASSVGATEAFF.

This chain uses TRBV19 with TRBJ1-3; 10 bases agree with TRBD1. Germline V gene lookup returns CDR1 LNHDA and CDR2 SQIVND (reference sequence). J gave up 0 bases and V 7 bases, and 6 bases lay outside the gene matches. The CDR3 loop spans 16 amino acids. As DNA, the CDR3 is TGTGCCAGTACCCGGACAGGGGGGGACTCTGGAAACACCATATATTTT. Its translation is CASTRTGGDSGNTIYF.

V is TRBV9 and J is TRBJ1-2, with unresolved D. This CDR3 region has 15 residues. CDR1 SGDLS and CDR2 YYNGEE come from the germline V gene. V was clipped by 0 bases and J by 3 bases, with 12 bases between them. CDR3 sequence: CASSVGGSGDYGYTF. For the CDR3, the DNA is TGTGCCAGCAGCGTAGGCGGGTCGGGCGACTATGGCTACACCTTC.

The CDR3 DNA reads as TGTGCCAGCAGTCCGGACAGGGCGTCCTACGAGCAGTACTTC. The encoded protein is CASSPDRASYEQYF. The chain combines TRBV6-4 with TRBJ2-7; 8 nucleotides line up with TRBD1. This CDR3 comprises 14 residues. J gave up 1 base and V 5 bases, and 4 bases lay outside the gene matches. Germline CDR1 reads MRHNA; CDR2 reads SNTAGT.

The CDR3 sequence is CASSFRDRGRSNYGYTF. The DNA of the CDR3 is TGTGCCAGCAGTTTTCGGGACAGGGGCCGATCTAACTATGGCTACACCTTC. The rearrangement uses TRBV28 and TRBJ1-2; 10 bases are shared with TRBD1. The CDR3 has 17 residues. The ends lost 3 bases at V and 0 bases at J; junction bases unmatched: 7. The germline CDR1 and CDR2 sequences are MDHEN and SYDVKM.

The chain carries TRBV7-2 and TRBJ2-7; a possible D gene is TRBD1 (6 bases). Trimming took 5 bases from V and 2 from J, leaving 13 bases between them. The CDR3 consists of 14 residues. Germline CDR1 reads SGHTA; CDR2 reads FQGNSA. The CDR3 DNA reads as TGTGCCAGCAGCCTGTCACAGGGAACCTACGAGCAGTACTTC. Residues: CASSLSQGTYEQYF.

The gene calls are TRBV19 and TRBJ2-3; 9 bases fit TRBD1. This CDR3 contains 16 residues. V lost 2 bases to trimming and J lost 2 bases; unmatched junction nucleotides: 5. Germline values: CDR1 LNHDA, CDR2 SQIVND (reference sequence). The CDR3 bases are TGTGCCAGTAGTATACCACAGGGGGCAAACACAGATACGCAGTATTTT. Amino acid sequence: CASSIPQGANTDTQYF.

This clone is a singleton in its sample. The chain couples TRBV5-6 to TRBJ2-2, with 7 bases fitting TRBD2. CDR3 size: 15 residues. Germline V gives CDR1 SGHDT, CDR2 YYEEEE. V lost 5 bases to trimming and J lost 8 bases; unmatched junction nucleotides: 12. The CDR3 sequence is CASSLSGASRGELFF. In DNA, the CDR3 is TGTGCCAGCAGTTTGAGCGGGGCTTCTAGGGGGGAGCTGTTTTTT. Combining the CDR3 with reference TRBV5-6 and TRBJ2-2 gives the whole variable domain DAGVTQSPTHLIKTRGQQVTLRCSPKSGHDTVSWYQQALGQGPQFIFQYYEEEERQRGNFPDRFSGHQFPNYSSELNVNALLLGDSALYLCASSLSGASRGELFFGEGSRLTVL.